This section outlines one TCR beta chain sequence together with its context. This receptor's antigen is unknown. No base-level quality is on record; no much larger clone is a single base apart. The immunoSEQ Assay, a bias-controlled multiplex PCR, was used to amplify TCRbeta CDR3 regions from genomic DNA. On the authors' methods: The number of nucleated cells in each sample was estimated by amplification of reference gene primers within the assay. To quantify the absolute abundance of each unique TCRbeta CDR3 rearrangement, sequence reads were collapsed and filtered. For each sample, productive Simpson clonality was calculated by taking the square root of Simpson's diversity index across productive rearrangements. This is the immuneACCESS table as TCRdb keeps it, with only in-frame sequences that have V and J called. A part of the clones is gone; compared with another copy, unresolved V genes explain less than half, and the rest is unexplained. D and trimming come from the DNA, and the V and J calls and clone size come from that table. Recorded for this sample are fewer than 300,000 clones; 85% of them occurred a single time. The biggest ten clones account for roughly 2.7% of the sample.

Enrolling through a virtual design, the prospective study's participants ranged in age from roughly 18 to 89 years and lived across some 22 United States geographic areas. In the prospective study, participants were assigned to cohorts based on the clinical history participants reported in a screening survey and a study questionnaire. Recovered participants in ImmuneRACE Cohort 3 were defined by two consecutive negative NP/OP PCR tests, clearance by a healthcare professional, or resolution of symptoms. In the prospective study, whole blood, serum and a nasopharyngeal or oropharyngeal swab were collected from each participant by mobile phlebotomists. Prospective study participants could optionally give additional blood draws and questionnaires over a roughly two-month period. Blood samples from the prospective study were shipped frozen or at room temperature prior to DNA extraction. Deletion took 1 base off V and 4 bases off J, with a span of 10 bases between the germline ends. From cysteine to phenylalanine, the CDR3 is 13 amino acids long. The CDR3 DNA has 39 bases and is translated from base 1. The germline V gene sets CDR1 to SQVTM and CDR2 to ANQGSEA.

These data originate in a study of blood T cell repertoires in COVID-19 (dated by TCRdb to 2020 to 2021). About the full investigation: Samples covering the acute and convalescent phases of COVID-19 were provided by collaborators in the United States, Italy and Spain. The prospective study material was composed of cDNA or gDNA derived from T cells, B-cell-depleted T cells, or PBMCs. Deeply sampled blood TCRbeta repertoires from subjects exposed to, actively infected with, or recovered from COVID-19 were included in the dataset. The repertoires were released in a freely available public database intended as a resource for research on the immune response to SARS-CoV-2. The samples were drawn from two sources: the first 160 participants of the ongoing ImmuneRACE study, and fewer than 1,500 subjects contributed by 6 global collaborators. Nearly every sample came with metadata listing a de-identified subject ID, COVID-19 status, age in years and sex. Where HLA class I and class II types were available, the types were taken from metadata supplied by the sample provider, not from assay-based typing. Overall results and qualifications from the work: The quantity of clinical and demographic metadata differed by source and by participant and was supplied without curation.

Sequencing was performed on PBMCs or T cells enriched from blood (not recorded which). Recombination joined TRBV29-1 with TRBJ1-2; no D gene call is confident. This receptor was identified in a woman between 50 and 59 years old who had recovered from COVID-19. The bases are TGCAGCGTTGAAGGAAGCGAATTCTATGGCTACACCTTC. Its product reads: CSVEGSEFYGYTF.